This TCR beta chain was profiled in a study of CD8+ T cells in alopecia areata. In each case, RNA was isolated and then reverse transcribed into cDNA as the sequencing template. Profiling relied on immunoSEQ multiplex PCR, and the TCRdb table lists in-frame clones only, not all of them. The sample has approximately 98,000 clones; approximately 59% are singletons. The study's findings and limits: Normal scalp showed lower clonality than lesional scalp, especially alopecia totalis/universalis.

V was shortened by 1 base and J by 1 base, with 11 bases between the two germline ends. In germline, CDR1 is SGHRS, CDR2 YFSETQ. CDR3 length: 15 residues. In regard to this clone: Its antigen is still unknown.

What was sequenced was CD8+ T cells sorted from blood. The rearrangement links TRBV5-1 to TRBJ2-5, with D possibly being TRBD1 (5 bases). The receptor comes from a human donor in good health. The CDR3 protein is CASSLFTGSQETQYF. The CDR3 DNA reads as TGCGCCAGCAGCTTGTTCACAGGATCCCAAGAGACCCAGTACTTC.